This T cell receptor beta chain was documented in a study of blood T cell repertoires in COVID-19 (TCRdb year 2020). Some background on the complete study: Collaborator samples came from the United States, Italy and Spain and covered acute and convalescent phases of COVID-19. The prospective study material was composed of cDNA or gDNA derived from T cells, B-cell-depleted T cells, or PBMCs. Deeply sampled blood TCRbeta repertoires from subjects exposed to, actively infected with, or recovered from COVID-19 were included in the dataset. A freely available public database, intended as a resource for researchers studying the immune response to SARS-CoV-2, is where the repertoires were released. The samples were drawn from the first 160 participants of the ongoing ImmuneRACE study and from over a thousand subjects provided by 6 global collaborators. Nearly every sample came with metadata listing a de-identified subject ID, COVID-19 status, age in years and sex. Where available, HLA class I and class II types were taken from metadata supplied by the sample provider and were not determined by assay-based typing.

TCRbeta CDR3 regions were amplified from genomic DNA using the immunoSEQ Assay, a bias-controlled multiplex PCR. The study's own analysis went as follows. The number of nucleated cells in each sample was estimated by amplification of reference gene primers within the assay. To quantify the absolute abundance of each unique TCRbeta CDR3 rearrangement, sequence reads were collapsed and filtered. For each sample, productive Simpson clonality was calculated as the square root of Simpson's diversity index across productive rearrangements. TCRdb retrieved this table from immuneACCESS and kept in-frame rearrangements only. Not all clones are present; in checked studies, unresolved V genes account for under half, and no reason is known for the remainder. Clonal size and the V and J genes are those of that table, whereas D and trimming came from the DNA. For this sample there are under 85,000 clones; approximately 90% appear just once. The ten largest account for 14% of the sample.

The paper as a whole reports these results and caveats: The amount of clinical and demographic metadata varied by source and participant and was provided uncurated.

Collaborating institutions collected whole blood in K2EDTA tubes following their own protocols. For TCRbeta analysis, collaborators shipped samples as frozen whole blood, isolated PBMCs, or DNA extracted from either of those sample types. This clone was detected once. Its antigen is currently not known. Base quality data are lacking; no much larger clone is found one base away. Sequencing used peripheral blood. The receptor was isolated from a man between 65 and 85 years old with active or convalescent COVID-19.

The CDR3 protein: CASSVGTGTSYEQYF. The DNA sequence follows: TGTGCCAGCAGCGTAGGGACAGGGACCTCCTACGAGCAGTACTTC. The rearranged segments are TRBV9 and TRBJ2-7, and TRBD1 matches 8 of the central bases. The CDR1 and CDR2 encoded by the germline V gene are SGDLS and YYNGEE. The junction shows trimming of 0 bases on V and 0 bases on J, and the gene matches do not reach 2 bases of it. The CDR3 measures 15 amino acids from cysteine to phenylalanine. Of all the DNA, just the CDR3 is kept, 45 bases in frame from base 1.